This entry features one T cell receptor beta chain sequence. These data come from a study of T cells in Graves' hyperthyroidism and ophthalmopathy. The V segment lost 5 bases and the J segment 4 bases; nucleotides outside the gene matches: 6. Germline CDR1 and CDR2: LNHDA and SQIVND (reference sequence). The CDR3 is 16 residues long. The CDR3 regions of TCR beta were amplified from RNA transcripts. TCR CDR3 regions were first amplified by RT-PCR with HTBI primers. One entry per CDR3 protein, called by TCRdb with MiXCR from the multiplex PCR reads. The sample yields about 640,000 distinct CDR3 sequences, roughly 45% seen once.

The sequenced material came from peripheral blood or thyroid tissue (not recorded which). The sequence was collected from an adult man with Graves' disease, either hyperthyroidism or ophthalmopathy (not recorded which). The chain combines TRBV19 with TRBJ2-5; 14 positions match TRBD2. The CDR3 DNA reads TGTGCCAGTAGTCGACTAGCGGGAGGGCCAAGAGAGACCCAGTACTTC. It translates to CASSRLAGGPRETQYF.